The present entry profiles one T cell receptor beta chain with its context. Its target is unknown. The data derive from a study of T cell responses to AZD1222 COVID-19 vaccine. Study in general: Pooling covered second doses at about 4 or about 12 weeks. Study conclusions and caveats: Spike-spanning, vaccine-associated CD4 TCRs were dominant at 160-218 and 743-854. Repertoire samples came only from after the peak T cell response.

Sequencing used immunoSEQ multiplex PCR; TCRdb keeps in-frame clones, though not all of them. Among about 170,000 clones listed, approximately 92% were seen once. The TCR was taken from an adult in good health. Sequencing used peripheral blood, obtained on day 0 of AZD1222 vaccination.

The CDR3 loop reads CASRFGGQGDTEAFF. CDR3 nucleotides: TGTGCCAGCAGGTTCGGGGGACAGGGGGACACTGAAGCTTTCTTT. The rearrangement links TRBV5-4 to TRBJ1-1; 11 positions match TRBD1. The V gene's germline CDR1 is SGHNT and CDR2 YYREEE (reference sequence). The length of the CDR3 is 15 residues. The ends lost 5 bases at V and 3 bases at J; junction bases unmatched: 6.